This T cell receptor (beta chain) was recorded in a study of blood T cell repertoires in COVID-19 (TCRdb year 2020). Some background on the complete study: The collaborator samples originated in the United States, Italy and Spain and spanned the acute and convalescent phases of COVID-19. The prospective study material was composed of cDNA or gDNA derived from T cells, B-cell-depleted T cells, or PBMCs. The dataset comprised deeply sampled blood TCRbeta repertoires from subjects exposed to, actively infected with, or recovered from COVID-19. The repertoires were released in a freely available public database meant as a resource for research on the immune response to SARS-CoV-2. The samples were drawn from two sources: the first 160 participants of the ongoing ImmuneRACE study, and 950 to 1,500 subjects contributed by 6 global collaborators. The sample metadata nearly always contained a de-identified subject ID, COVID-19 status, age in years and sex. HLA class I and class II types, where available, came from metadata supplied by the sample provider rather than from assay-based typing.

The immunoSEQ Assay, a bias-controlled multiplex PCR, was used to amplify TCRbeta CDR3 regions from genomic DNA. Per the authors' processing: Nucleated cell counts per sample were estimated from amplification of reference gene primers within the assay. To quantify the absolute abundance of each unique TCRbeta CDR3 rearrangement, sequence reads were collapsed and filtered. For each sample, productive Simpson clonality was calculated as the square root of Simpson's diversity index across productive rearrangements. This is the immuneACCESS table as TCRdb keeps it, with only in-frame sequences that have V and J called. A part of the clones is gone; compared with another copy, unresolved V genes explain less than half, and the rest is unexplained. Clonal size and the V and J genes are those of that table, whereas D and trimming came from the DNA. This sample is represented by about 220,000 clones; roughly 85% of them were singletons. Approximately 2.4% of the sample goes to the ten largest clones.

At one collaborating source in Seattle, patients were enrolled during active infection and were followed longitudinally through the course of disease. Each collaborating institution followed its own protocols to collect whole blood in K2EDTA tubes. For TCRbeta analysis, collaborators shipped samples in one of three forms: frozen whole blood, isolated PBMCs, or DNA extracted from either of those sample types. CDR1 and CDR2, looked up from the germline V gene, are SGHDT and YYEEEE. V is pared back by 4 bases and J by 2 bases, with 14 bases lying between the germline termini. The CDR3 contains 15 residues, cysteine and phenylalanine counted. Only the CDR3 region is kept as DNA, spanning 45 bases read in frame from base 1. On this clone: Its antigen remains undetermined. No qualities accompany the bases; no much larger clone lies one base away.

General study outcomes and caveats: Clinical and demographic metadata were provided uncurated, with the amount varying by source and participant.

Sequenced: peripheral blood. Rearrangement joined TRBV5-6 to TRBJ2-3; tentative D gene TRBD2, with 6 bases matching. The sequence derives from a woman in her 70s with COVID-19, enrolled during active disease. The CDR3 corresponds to CASSGGLPSTDTQYF. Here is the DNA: TGTGCCAGCAGCGGAGGACTACCGTCCACAGATACGCAGTATTTT.